These 32 T cell receptor beta chains originate from one sample sequenced in a study of patients and donors after allogeneic stem cell transplantation. TCRdb redid the calling of the RT-PCR reads with MiXCR, one entry per CDR3 protein. The table lists about a million distinct CDR3 sequences, about a sixth of them singletons. Source material: blood, either unsorted or a sorted T cell fraction (not recorded which). The origin of the receptors is a human donor who was either an allogeneic HSCT recipient or a stem cell or donor lymphocyte infusion donor (not recorded which). It is not recorded whose cells these are; they may come from a transplant donor.

The rearrangement links TRBV20-1 to TRBJ1-5, with 10 bases aligning to TRBD1. Germline CDR1 DFQATT, CDR2 SNEGSKA (reference sequence). The CDR3 length is 14 residues. V lost 5 bases, J lost 2 bases, and 3 bases stayed unmatched. The CDR3 sequence: CSARQGAGNQPQHF. The CDR3 coding sequence is TGCAGTGCTCGACAGGGGGCAGGCAATCAGCCCCAGCATTTT.

This clonotype was observed a handful of times. The chain links TRBV15 to TRBJ2-4; the D is unclear. In germline, CDR1 is LNHNV, CDR2 YYDKDF (reference sequence). The germline V and J ends were trimmed by 1 base and 3 bases, with 4 bases remaining between them. This CDR3 region has 13 residues. CDR3 bases: TGTGCCACCAGCAGAGCGGTCAAAAACATTCAGTACTTC. Residues: CATSRAVKNIQYF.

This clonotype was detected a few times. The chain is built from TRBV6-5 and TRBJ2-1; the D is unclear. Germline-derived CDR1 and CDR2 are MNHEY and SVGAGI. The CDR3 contains 14 residues. The ends were cut back, 3 bases at V and 8 bases at J, with 14 bases in the middle. For the CDR3, the DNA is TGTGCCAGCAGTTATTCTGTGGGTGGGGATGAGCAGTTCTTC. As protein: CASSYSVGGDEQFF.

The table lists this clonotype with many counts. The V and J genes are TRBV7-2 and TRBJ2-7; D not resolved. Trimming left V 5 bases short and J 1 base short, with 12 bases between. The CDR3 has 14 residues. Germline V CDR1 and CDR2: SGHTA, FQGNSA. CDR3 coding DNA: TGTGCCAGCAGCCGACAATATGGTTCCTACGAGCAGTACTTC. Its translation is CASSRQYGSYEQYF.

This clonotype has just a few counts. This chain joins TRBV25-1 and TRBJ2-3; 11 nucleotides align to TRBD2. The CDR3 sequence is 16 residues long. In germline, CDR1 is MGHDK, CDR2 SYGVNS. The ends lost 6 bases at V and 4 bases at J; junction bases unmatched: 9. This CDR3 is CASSIAGGLVPDTQYF. In DNA, the CDR3 is TGTGCCAGCAGCATAGCGGGGGGGCTGGTCCCAGATACGCAGTATTTT.

This clonotype was recorded at least ten times. This chain joins TRBV20-1 and TRBJ2-1, with 9 bases identical to TRBD2. From germline, CDR1 is DFQATT and CDR2 SNEGSKA (reference sequence). The ends lost 4 bases at V and 6 bases at J; junction bases unmatched: 10. The CDR3 is 15 amino acids. The DNA of the CDR3 is TGCAGTGCTAAACGCGGGGGGGGCAATCTCAATGAGCAGTTCTTC. It specifies CSAKRGGGNLNEQFF.

This chain connects TRBV7-9 to TRBJ1-2, with D possibly TRBD1 on 6 matching bases. V was shortened by 4 bases and J by 6 bases, with 15 bases between the two germline ends. Looked up from germline, CDR1 is SEHNR and CDR2 is FQNEAQ (reference sequence). This CDR3 contains 14 residues. DNA for the CDR3: TGTGCCAGCAGCTCCGCGGGGGGGGCCGATGGCTACACCTTC. Amino acids: CASSSAGGADGYTF.

A few counts support this clonotype. The chain combines TRBV12-3 or TRBV12-4 with TRBJ2-1, with D tentatively TRBD2 (7 bases). The CDR3 is 15 residues long. V gave up 6 bases and J gave up 5 bases, with 17 bases separating them. CDR3 loop: CASSPLGGADNEQFF. The CDR3 bases are TGTGCCAGCAGCCCTCTGGGGGGGGCAGACAATGAGCAGTTCTTC.

This clonotype was counted a few times. The chain combines TRBV7-6 with TRBJ2-1; D is unclear. CDR3 size: 16 residues. CDR1 is SGHVS and CDR2 is FNYEAQ in the germline V gene. The ends were cut back, 3 bases at V and 0 bases at J, with 12 bases in the middle. The CDR3 coding sequence is TGTGCCAGCAGCTTCTACTCGGCGAGCTCCTACAATGAGCAGTTCTTC. This codes for CASSFYSASSYNEQFF.

This clonotype has more than one count but fewer than ten. J is TRBJ2-1 and V is TRBV12-3 or TRBV12-4, with TRBD1 matching 9 bases. The junction had 9 bases not matched to a gene; V was cut back by 4 bases and J by 8 bases. The length of the CDR3 is 15 residues. CDR3 sequence: CASSWFRTGAYEQFF. The CDR3, as DNA: TGTGCCAGCAGTTGGTTTCGGACAGGGGCCTATGAGCAGTTCTTC.

The V and J genes are TRBV11-2 and TRBJ2-2; D is unclear. This CDR3 has 14 amino acids. Trimming shortened V by 4 bases and J by 7 bases, and 13 bases separated the two germline ends. The germline V gene has CDR1 SGHAT and CDR2 FQNNGV. CDR3 sequence (DNA): TGTGCCAGCAGCTGGGGTAGCAAGGGCGGGGAGCTGTTTTTT. This translates into CASSWGSKGGELFF.

This sequence joins TRBV7-9 and TRBJ2-7; D is unresolved. The CDR3 loop spans 13 amino acids. Germline-derived CDR1 and CDR2 are SEHNR and FQNEAQ (reference sequence). Trimming removed 5 bases from V and 0 bases from J, with 8 bases in between. CDR3: CASSAADSYEQYF. CDR3 bases: TGTGCCAGCAGCGCGGCTGACTCCTACGAGCAGTACTTC.

This clonotype was recorded a few times. The chain has TRBV4-1 and TRBJ1-5; TRBD1 is a possible D gene (6 bases). The V end lost 1 base, the J end lost 6 bases, and 13 bases lay between the germline ends. This CDR3 spans 15 amino acids. Germline-derived CDR1 and CDR2 are MGHRA and YSYEKL. The CDR3 loop reads CASSQAFQGSQPQHF. DNA of the CDR3: TGCGCCAGCAGCCAAGCGTTTCAGGGGAGTCAGCCCCAGCATTTT.

This clonotype showed up many times. The rearrangement uses TRBV6-1 and TRBJ1-1; 7 bases align to TRBD1. Per germline, CDR1 MNHNS and CDR2 SASEGT. This CDR3 has 14 amino acids. After removal of 7 bases from V and 5 bases from J, the junction contained 10 bases not matched to a gene. CDR3 bases: TGTGCCAGCACCAAAGGGGGCAGGAGGACTGAAGCTTTCTTT. Protein: CASTKGGRRTEAFF.

The rearrangement links TRBV11-2 to TRBJ2-3, with 7 bases that match TRBD1. The CDR3 is 16 amino acids. Germline values: CDR1 SGHAT, CDR2 FQNNGV. Trimming removed 5 bases from V and 3 bases from J; junction bases left unmatched: 11. CDR3 nucleotides: TGTGCCAGCAGCCAAGGACAGGTTTTGTGGACAGATACGCAGTATTTT. Protein sequence: CASSQGQVLWTDTQYF.

The V gene is TRBV11-2, the J gene TRBJ1-1; TRBD1 aligns across 10 bases. Trimming removed 2 bases from V and 0 bases from J; junction bases left unmatched: 6. The CDR3 is 17 amino acids. The germline V gene has CDR1 SGHAT and CDR2 FQNNGV. The CDR3 is CASSLRQGALLNTEAFF. DNA for the CDR3: TGTGCCAGCAGCTTACGACAGGGGGCTTTATTGAACACTGAAGCTTTCTTT.

The table lists this clonotype with a count of one. The V gene is TRBV5-1, the J gene TRBJ2-5; the match to TRBD1 covers 8 bases. Germline V lookup: CDR1 SGHRS, CDR2 YFSETQ. The V segment lost 4 bases and the J segment 3 bases; nucleotides outside the gene matches: 11. This CDR3 spans 16 amino acids. The CDR3 here is CASSVAGGFEKETQYF. As DNA, the CDR3 is TGCGCCAGCAGCGTGGCAGGGGGCTTTGAGAAAGAGACCCAGTACTTC.

This clonotype was counted ten times or more. One junction end disagrees with the germline gene, perhaps due to a read error. The V call is TRBV12-3 or TRBV12-4, the J call TRBJ1-3, with D unclear. The CDR3 consists of 16 residues. CDR3 nucleotides: TGTGCCAGCAGTTTAATCTCCAGGAGCTCTGGAAACACCACATATTTT. This encodes CASSLISRSSGNTTYF.

This clonotype was found many times. CDR3 DNA: TGCGCCAGCAGCCAAGATACGAGCGGGGGCCTCACCGGGGAGCTGTTTTTT. Amino acid sequence: CASSQDTSGGLTGELFF. The rearrangement links TRBV4-3 to TRBJ2-2; 8 bases are shared with TRBD2. Germline V CDR1 and CDR2: LGHNA, YSLEER. The CDR3 is made up of 17 amino acids. With 0 bases clipped from V and 4 bases from J, the junction kept 7 bases outside the gene matches.

The chain recombines TRBV9 with TRBJ2-7, with D hard to call. Trimming removed 0 bases from V and 5 bases from J, with 12 bases in between. The CDR3 is 14 residues long. CDR1 is SGDLS and CDR2 is YYNGEE in the germline V gene. CDR3 amino acids: CASSVGPGPDEQYF. The CDR3 bases are TGTGCCAGCAGCGTAGGGCCAGGACCGGACGAGCAGTACTTC. Filled out from reference TRBV9 and TRBJ2-7, the complete variable domain reads DSGVTQTPKHLITATGQRVTLRCSPRSGDLSVYWYQQSLDQGLQFLIQYYNGEERAKGNILERFSAQQFPDLHSELNLSSLELGDSALYFCASSVGPGPDEQYFGPGTRLTVT.

This clonotype has a single count. The V gene is TRBV5-6, the J gene TRBJ2-7; 11 bases match TRBD2. The trim removed 6 bases at V and 5 bases at J, leaving 7 bases unmatched. The V gene's germline CDR1 is SGHDT and CDR2 YYEEEE. CDR3 length: 14 amino acids. The CDR3 DNA follows: TGTGCCAGCACCATTAGCGGGAGGGCCCACGAGCAGTACTTC. It yields the protein CASTISGRAHEQYF.

The chain employs TRBV27 and TRBJ2-7; 11 nucleotides match TRBD2. Trimming took 8 bases from V and 3 from J; bases not matched to a gene: 9. The germline CDR1 and CDR2 sequences are MNHEY and SMNVEV (reference sequence). The CDR3 length is 15 residues. Written as DNA, the CDR3 is TGTGCCAGCGGGAATAGCGGGAGGGGCGGCTACGAGCAGTACTTC. Amino acids: CASGNSGRGGYEQYF.

J is TRBJ2-5 and V is TRBV7-9; D may be TRBD2 (7 bases). The ends were cut back, 0 bases at V and 1 base at J, with 15 bases in the middle. This CDR3 is 17 amino acids long. Germline V gives CDR1 SEHNR, CDR2 FQNEAQ (reference sequence). CDR3 in DNA: TGTGCCAGCAGCTTAGCATCTGCGGGGGCCTTCCAAGAGACCCAGTACTTC. Its protein product is CASSLASAGAFQETQYF.

CDR3 nucleotide sequence: TGTGCCAGCAGTCAAAAGGTTACTAATTCACCCCTCCACTTT. This sequence encodes CASSQKVTNSPLHF. This chain links TRBV12-3 or TRBV12-4 with TRBJ1-6; D gene unclear. This CDR3 has 14 residues. V was trimmed by 5 bases and J by 6 bases, leaving 11 bases between them.

This clonotype was detected a few times. This CDR3 reads CASSADNLAVYNEQFF. CDR3 DNA sequence: TGTGCCAGCAGCGCGGACAATCTAGCGGTCTACAATGAGCAGTTCTTC. The chain links TRBV27 to TRBJ2-1; 7 nucleotides agree with TRBD2. Unmatched junction bases numbered 11, after V lost 6 bases and J lost 3 bases. Germline V gene data show CDR1 as MNHEY and CDR2 as SMNVEV (reference sequence). CDR3 size: 16 residues.

The chain employs TRBV20-1 and TRBJ2-7; D call uncertain. CDR3 length: 12 amino acids. Between the trimmed V and J ends, which lost 0 bases and 5 bases, there was a span of 8 bases. Germline V CDR1 and CDR2: DFQATT, SNEGSKA (reference sequence). CDR3 in DNA: TGCAGTGCTAGAGATAGAGTGAACGAGCAGTACTTC. Protein sequence: CSARDRVNEQYF.

In its sample, this clonotype was seen many times. The chain uses TRBV11-2 and TRBJ2-2, with D uncertain. The length of the CDR3 is 13 residues. Per the germline V gene, CDR1 is SGHAT and CDR2 is FQNNGV. V was pared by 5 bases and J by 4 bases, with 8 bases between. The CDR3 region is CASSPISTGELFF. CDR3 in DNA: TGTGCCAGCAGCCCCATATCCACCGGGGAGCTGTTTTTT.

This clonotype showed up just a few times. This chain uses TRBV5-1 with TRBJ2-5; D is possibly TRBD1 or TRBD2 (5 bases each). The germline V and J ends were trimmed by 5 bases and 5 bases, with 13 bases remaining between them. CDR3 size: 13 residues. Germline CDR1 and CDR2: SGHRS and YFSETQ. The DNA of the CDR3 is TGCGCCAGCAGAAGCGGTTGGGGGGAGACCCAGTACTTC. Translated: CASRSGWGETQYF.

The chain joins TRBV12-3 or TRBV12-4 to TRBJ1-2; D remains unclear. V was cut by 5 bases and J by 0 bases, with 16 bases left in between. CDR3 length: 16 amino acids. In nucleotides, the CDR3 is TGTGCCAGCAGTCCCCACCCGACGGACCCTAACTATGGCTACACCTTC. Its protein product is CASSPHPTDPNYGYTF.

V usage is TRBV10-3 and J usage is TRBJ1-5; 8 nucleotides line up with TRBD1. Germline V gene data show CDR1 as ENHRY and CDR2 as SYGVKD. This CDR3 spans 13 amino acids. The trim removed 10 bases at V and 3 bases at J, leaving 5 bases unmatched. CDR3 residues: CATSGQDNQPQHF. In DNA form, the CDR3 reads TGTGCCACCTCGGGACAGGACAATCAGCCCCAGCATTTT.

This clonotype was seen repeatedly, ten times or more. The chain combines TRBV15 with TRBJ1-1; the D is unclear. V lost 0 bases and J 1 base, leaving 9 bases between the germline ends. This CDR3 is built from 15 residues. Germline values: CDR1 LNHNV, CDR2 YYDKDF (reference sequence). The CDR3 coding sequence is TGTGCCACCAGCAGAGATATCGGATCGAACACTGAAGCTTTCTTT. Translation gives CATSRDIGSNTEAFF.

The rearrangement uses TRBV19 and TRBJ2-7; 8 bases line up with TRBD1. This CDR3 comprises 14 residues. Germline loops: CDR1 LNHDA, CDR2 SQIVND (reference sequence). V was clipped by 7 bases and J by 8 bases; unmatched bases: 13. CDR3 nucleotides: TGTGCCAGTACCAACCCCGGACAGGGCGATAAGCAGTACTTC. This translates into CASTNPGQGDKQYF. The full variable domain, its missing parts supplied by reference TRBV19 and TRBJ2-7, is DGGITQSPKYLFRKEGQNVTLSCEQNLNHDAMYWYRQDPGQGLRLIYYSQIVNDFQKGDIAEGYSVSREKKESFPLTVTSAQKNPTAFYLCASTNPGQGDKQYFGPGTRLTVT.